This T cell receptor (beta chain) derives from a study of blood T cell repertoires in COVID-19. As for the study in general: Acute and convalescent COVID-19 samples came from the United States, Italy and Spain. Nucleic acid was either cDNA or gDNA, and it came from T cells, B-cell-depleted T cells, or PBMCs.

Authors' analysis steps: Amplification of reference gene primers was used by the study to estimate nucleated cell counts. The data were produced by immunoSEQ multiplex PCR, yet TCRdb's version contains in-frame clones alone and is incomplete. That table supplies the V and J calls and clone size; D and trimming were determined from the DNA. The sample consists of roughly 58,000 clones, about 80% of them appearing once. This clone was seen a few times. This CDR3 is 13 amino acids long. V shed 7 bases and J shed 4 bases, with 16 bases lying between them. Germline V lookup: CDR1 SQVTM, CDR2 ANQGSEA. The rearrangement uses TRBV29-1 and TRBJ1-1, with D possibly TRBD1 on 6 matching bases. Sequencing was performed on peripheral blood. The TCR comes from a man aged 50 to 60 with active or convalescent COVID-19. The CDR3 sequence is CSALQGRGTEAFF. The CDR3 nucleotides read TGCAGCGCTTTACAGGGAAGGGGCACTGAAGCTTTCTTT. Full variable domain (missing parts from reference TRBV29-1 and TRBJ1-1): SAVISQKPSRDICQRGTSLTIQCQVDSQVTMMFWYRQQPGQSLTLIATANQGSEATYESGFVIDKFPISRPNLTFSTLTVSNMSPEDSSIYLCSALQGRGTEAFFGQGTRLTVV.